The T cell receptor (beta chain) under discussion was sequenced for a study of human T cells and chemical hapten exposure. Study at large: Alopecia areata, totalis or universalis affected patients, mainly female. Findings and limits, study-wide: No alteration of TCRs above 1 in 1000 frequency was seen with DPC sensitization.

Germline V gene data show CDR1 as SGHRS and CDR2 as YFSETQ. V trimming: 2 bases; J trimming: 7 bases; junction bases outside the gene matches: 7. This CDR3 comprises 16 residues. In the library, unique molecular identifiers were attached to individual cDNA molecules. Each CDR3 protein gets one entry after TCRdb re-called the RACE reads with MiXCR. Here the sample spans roughly 190,000 distinct CDR3 sequences, approximately 20% being singletons. Documented time point: patch test 1, 2 weeks after DPC sensitization. Treatment here: therapeutic diphenylcyclopropenone sensitization with weekly scalp DPC. This clonotype has a handful of counts. Its target is unknown.

The clonotype was recovered from a woman aged 50 to 60 with alopecia areata. Some clones in this sample may be carry-over from other donors' samples. The sequenced sample was whole blood, obtained in connection with sensitization to the hapten diphenylcyclopropenone (DPC). This chain links TRBV5-1 with TRBJ2-1, with 12 bases aligning to TRBD2. The DNA for the CDR3 is TGCGCCAGCAGCTTCGAACTAGCGGGAGGACTAAATGAGCAGTTCTTC. The encoded protein is CASSFELAGGLNEQFF.